A single sample is the source of the 10 T cell receptor beta chains below, sequenced in a study of blood T cell repertoires in COVID-19 (dated by TCRdb to 2018 to 2021). Library generation was performed with the immunoSEQ multiplex PCR assay. TCRdb took over this immuneACCESS table, retaining in-frame rearrangements with V and J assigned. Such tables are incomplete; in checked studies, under half of the missing clones stem from an unresolved V gene, and the remainder is unexplained. The sample table shows 25,000 to 35,000 clones, and around 85% are seen once. Together, the top ten hold approximately 7% of the sample. The specimen was peripheral blood. These TCRs come from a human donor in a cohort sampled during active COVID-19.

V is TRBV11-3 and J is TRBJ2-1; TRBD2 matches at 11 bases. V dropped 5 bases and J dropped 9; count of bases not matched to a gene: 6. The CDR3 extends over 14 amino acids. Germline CDR1 SGHNT, CDR2 YENEEA. CDR3 region: CASSALAGVSEQFF. The CDR3 DNA is TGTGCCAGCAGCGCACTAGCGGGAGTCAGTGAGCAGTTCTTC.

The chain is built from TRBV5-1 and TRBJ2-5, with 10 bases lining up with TRBD2. Germline CDR1 is SGHRS and CDR2 is YFSETQ. The CDR3 totals 16 residues. V lost 2 bases to trimming and J lost 10 bases; unmatched junction nucleotides: 14. The CDR3 here is CASSFLTGTSEFGQYF. CDR3 bases: TGCGCCAGCAGCTTCTTGACAGGGACTAGCGAGTTCGGCCAGTACTTC. Full variable domain (outside the CDR3, taken from reference TRBV5-1 and TRBJ2-5): KAGVTQTPRYLIKTRGQQVTLSCSPISGHRSVSWYQQTPGQGLQFLFEYFSETQRNKGNFPGRFSGRQFSNSRSEMNVSTLELGDSALYLCASSFLTGTSEFGQYFGPGTRLLVL.

The chain employs TRBV18 and TRBJ1-5, with 8 positions matching TRBD1. This CDR3 is 15 amino acids long. Trimming at V came to 3 bases and at J to 1 base, leaving 2 bases not matched to a gene. The germline V gene encodes CDR1 KGHSH and CDR2 LQKENI. The CDR3 DNA reads TGTGCCAGCTCACCGGACAGGGCCAGCAATCAGCCCCAGCATTTT. Its translation: CASSPDRASNQPQHF.

This clone has a handful of counts. The J gene is TRBJ1-1, the V gene TRBV5-1; 7 positions match TRBD1. CDR1 is SGHRS, CDR2 YFSETQ, per germline. J gave up 2 bases and V 3 bases, and 7 bases lay outside the gene matches. The CDR3 runs 15 residues. CDR3 in DNA: TGCGCCAGCAGCTCGGGCCGACAGGGTAACACTGAAGCTTTCTTT. Translating gives CASSSGRQGNTEAFF.

The chain employs TRBV13 and TRBJ2-3, with 7 bases aligning to TRBD2. Losses at the gene ends were 4 bases for V and 1 base for J; bases not matched to a gene: 11. The CDR3 length is 17 residues. Germline CDR1 is PRHDT and CDR2 is FYEKMQ (reference sequence). The CDR3 spells CASSSGMTGGRTDTQYF. The CDR3 DNA reads TGTGCCAGCAGCTCCGGTATGACGGGGGGACGCACAGATACGCAGTATTTT.

V is TRBV12-3 or TRBV12-4 and J is TRBJ1-2; D possibly corresponds to TRBD1 (5 bases). Trimming took 7 bases from V and 5 from J, leaving 11 bases between them. This CDR3 spans 12 amino acids. The CDR3 here is CASTWGGYGYTF. CDR3 bases: TGTGCCAGCACCTGGGGGGGATATGGCTACACCTTC.

V and J are TRBV28 and TRBJ2-2; 8 bases agree with TRBD2. V lost 1 base, J lost 6 bases, and 10 bases stayed unmatched. The CDR3 is 17 amino acids. Germline CDR1 reads MDHEN; CDR2 reads SYDVKM. Here the CDR3 DNA reads TGTGCCAGCAGTTTATCGGGGGCGGGAGGTGGAGCCGGGGAGCTGTTTTTT. It translates to CASSLSGAGGGAGELFF.

J is TRBJ2-2 and V is TRBV25-1; D might be TRBD1 (6 bases). Per the germline V gene, CDR1 is MGHDK and CDR2 is SYGVNS. Trimming took 4 bases from V and 6 from J, leaving 15 bases between them. The CDR3 totals 15 residues. Here the CDR3 reads CASSASYRVSGELFF. CDR3 in DNA: TGTGCCAGCAGTGCGTCCTACAGGGTGTCCGGGGAGCTGTTTTTT.

The rearrangement uses TRBV13 and TRBJ2-7; 8 bases are a match to TRBD1. The CDR3 is 13 residues long. V was clipped by 4 bases and J by 2 bases; unmatched bases: 1. Germline assignment: CDR1 PRHDT and CDR2 FYEKMQ (reference sequence). The DNA of the CDR3 is TGTGCCAGCAGCTCACAGGGGGCCTACGAGCAGTACTTC. This encodes CASSSQGAYEQYF.

The V call is TRBV2, the J call TRBJ1-2, with 7 positions matching TRBD1. This CDR3 contains 15 residues. Germline-derived CDR1 and CDR2 are SNHLY and FYNNEI. The V and J ends lost 6 bases and 2 bases, in that order; junction bases with no gene match: 9. This CDR3 is CASSPEGQPNYGYTF. For the CDR3, the DNA is TGTGCCAGCAGCCCGGAGGGACAGCCGAACTATGGCTACACCTTC.